This TCR beta chain was captured by sequencing in a study of cytomegalovirus exposure and HLA in healthy donors. Study results and caveats: CMV serostatus alone was available as immune exposure information. Accurate prediction of HLA-A and HLA-B alleles (for most subjects) was reportedly achieved from TCR beta sequences.

PCR used 60 Vbeta primers and 13 Jbeta primers. This table comes from immunoSEQ multiplex PCR, and its TCRdb copy is limited to in-frame clones, with some not included. Here the sample spans around 260,000 clones, about four fifths being singletons. On this clone: Its antigen is currently unknown.

There are 16 residues in the CDR3. Germline V gives CDR1 SNHLY, CDR2 FYNNEI. J was trimmed by 5 bases and V by 2 bases; bases with no gene match: 7. Sample: PBMCs. The sequence derives from a girl under 10 years old in good health and CMV-seronegative. The V call is TRBV2, the J call TRBJ2-5, with TRBD2 matching 11 bases. CDR3 loop: CASSEWASGGYETQYF. The CDR3 DNA reads TGTGCCAGCAGTGAATGGGCTAGCGGGGGGTACGAGACCCAGTACTTC.